These 8 T cell receptor beta chains were all obtained from the same sample, sequenced in a study of T cell responses to AZD1222 COVID-19 vaccine. Some clones are missing from TCRdb's copy, which holds only in-frame ones; the method was immunoSEQ multiplex PCR. The sample records 150,000 to 160,000 clones, more than 75% being singletons. The source was peripheral blood, collected 28 days after the second AZD1222 dose. These receptors were taken from an adult who received the AZD1222 COVID-19 vaccine.

The chain recombines TRBV20-1 with TRBJ2-1; the match to TRBD2 covers 8 bases. V dropped 6 bases and J dropped 7; count of bases not matched to a gene: 2. Germline CDR1 and CDR2: DFQATT and SNEGSKA (reference sequence). The CDR3 length is 11 residues. The CDR3 coding sequence is TGCAGTGCGGGACTAGTAAATGAGCAGTTCTTC. It yields the protein CSAGLVNEQFF.

This clone was observed a single time. V usage is TRBV9 and J usage is TRBJ1-3; D might be TRBD1 (5 bases). V shed 4 bases and J shed 0 bases, with 20 bases lying between them. Germline values: CDR1 SGDLS, CDR2 YYNGEE. The CDR3 runs to 18 residues. The CDR3 region has the DNA TGTGCCAGCAGCCAACGTAGTGGGGGGGATAGCTCTGGAAACACCATATATTTT. This translates into CASSQRSGGDSSGNTIYF. Complete variable domain (other parts from reference TRBV9 and TRBJ1-3): DSGVTQTPKHLITATGQRVTLRCSPRSGDLSVYWYQQSLDQGLQFLIQYYNGEERAKGNILERFSAQQFPDLHSELNLSSLELGDSALYFCASSQRSGGDSSGNTIYFGEGSWLTVV.

The chain couples TRBV7-3 to TRBJ2-7; 8 nucleotides align to TRBD2. Germline CDR1 is SGHTA and CDR2 is FQGTGA. V shed 2 bases and J 5 bases; nucleotides not matched to a gene: 11. The CDR3 has 16 amino acids. CDR3 protein: CASSLGRSGSLNEQYF. In nucleotides, the CDR3 is TGTGCCAGCAGCTTAGGCCGGAGCGGGAGTCTCAACGAGCAGTACTTC.

The CDR3 region is CASRPGGTYEQYF. Here the CDR3 DNA reads TGTGCCAGCAGGCCAGGCGGCACCTACGAGCAGTACTTC. The rearrangement joins TRBV12-3 or TRBV12-4 to TRBJ2-7; D is undetermined. Trimming cost V 6 bases and J 2 bases, with 11 bases left between them. The CDR3 has 13 amino acids.

The chain combines TRBV6-1 with TRBJ2-7, with TRBD1 matching over 9 bases. The V segment lost 3 bases and the J segment 5 bases; nucleotides outside the gene matches: 17. The CDR3 length is 18 residues. Germline assignment: CDR1 MNHNS and CDR2 SASEGT. CDR3 nucleotides: TGTGCCAGCAGTGAGGACAGGGGCATCGGCCCCCTTCTGGACGAGCAGTACTTC. Its protein is CASSEDRGIGPLLDEQYF.

The chain links TRBV5-4 to TRBJ2-7, with 7 bases identical to TRBD1. Losses at the gene ends were 4 bases for V and 4 bases for J; bases not matched to a gene: 2. Germline V lookup: CDR1 SGHNT, CDR2 YYREEE (reference sequence). CDR3 length equals 12 residues. The CDR3 nucleotides are TGTGCCAGCAGCAGGACAGGTTACGAGCAGTACTTC. It encodes CASSRTGYEQYF.

The chain combines TRBV6-2 or TRBV6-3 with TRBJ2-7; the match to TRBD2 covers 8 bases. V lost 7 bases and J lost 3; bases outside the gene matches: 8. This CDR3 has 14 residues. Germline V gene sequence: CDR1 MNHEY, CDR2 SVGEGT. The CDR3 loop reads CASNPGTSFYEQYF. The CDR3 bases are TGTGCCAGCAACCCTGGGACTAGTTTCTACGAGCAGTACTTC.

This chain connects TRBV2 to TRBJ1-2; the D is unclear. The V end lost 1 base, the J end lost 6 bases, and 6 bases lay between the germline ends. The CDR3 runs to 12 residues. Germline values: CDR1 SNHLY, CDR2 FYNNEI. DNA of the CDR3: TGTGCCAGCAGTGAAGGGGGAGATGGCTACACCTTC. It is translated as CASSEGGDGYTF.